The source of this T cell receptor (beta chain) is a study of OX40 agonist ivuxolimab in advanced cancers. This clone was seen only once. This CDR3 spans 13 amino acids. The germline V gene has CDR1 GTSNPN and CDR2 SVGIG (reference sequence). The V segment lost 3 bases and the J segment 6 bases; nucleotides outside the gene matches: 7. The assay was immunoSEQ multiplex PCR, and TCRdb's table has in-frame clones only and misses some. The sample records 70,000 to 90,000 clones, 81% being singletons. The sequence was collected from an adult with an advanced solid tumor such as melanoma, head and neck, liver or kidney cancer. The chain combines TRBV30 with TRBJ2-7, with 8 bases identical to TRBD1. The specimen comprised CD4+ or CD8+ T cells sorted from blood, sampled in a trial of the OX40 agonist ivuxolimab. CDR3 residues: CAWSATTGGEQYF. DNA for the CDR3: TGTGCCTGGAGCGCAACCACAGGGGGCGAGCAGTACTTC.